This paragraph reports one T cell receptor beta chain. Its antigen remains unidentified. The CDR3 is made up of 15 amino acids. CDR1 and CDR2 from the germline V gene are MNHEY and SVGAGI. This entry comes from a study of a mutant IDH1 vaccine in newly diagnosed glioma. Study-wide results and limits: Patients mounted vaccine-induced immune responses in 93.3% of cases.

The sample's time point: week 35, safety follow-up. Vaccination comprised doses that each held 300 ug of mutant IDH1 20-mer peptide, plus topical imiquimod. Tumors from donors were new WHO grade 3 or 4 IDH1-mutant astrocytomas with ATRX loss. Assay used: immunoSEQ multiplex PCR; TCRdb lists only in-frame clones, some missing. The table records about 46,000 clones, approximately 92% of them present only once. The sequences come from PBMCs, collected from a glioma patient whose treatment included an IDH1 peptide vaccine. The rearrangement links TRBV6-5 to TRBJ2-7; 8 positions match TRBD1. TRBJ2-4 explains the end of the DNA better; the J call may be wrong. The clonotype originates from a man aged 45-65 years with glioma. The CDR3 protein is CASSYSGRGLGIQYF. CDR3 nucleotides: TGTGCCAGCAGTTACTCGGGCAGGGGGCTAGGCATTCAGTACTTC.